The 18 T cell receptor beta chains reported below all come from one sample, sequenced in a study of blood T cell repertoires in COVID-19. Clones were read by immunoSEQ multiplex PCR, and TCRdb kept only the in-frame ones, dropping some. Of under 500,000 clones in the sample, 85% to 90% are singletons; the top ten hold around 1.1%. The sample consisted of PBMCs or T cells enriched from blood (not recorded which). These receptor sequences come from a man aged 25-45 years who had recovered from COVID-19.

The chain combines TRBV2 with TRBJ1-3; 8 nucleotides line up with TRBD1. V shed 6 bases, J shed 0 bases, and the junction held 4 bases outside the gene matches. Germline V gene data show CDR1 as SNHLY and CDR2 as FYNNEI. The CDR3 totals 15 residues. DNA of the CDR3: TGTGCCAGCAGCATCGGGACAGGCTCTGGAAACACCATATATTTT. Translating it yields CASSIGTGSGNTIYF.

The CDR3 is CASSLAGTGSSPLHF. DNA for the CDR3: TGTGCCAGCAGCTTAGCGGGGACAGGAAGTTCACCCCTCCACTTT. J is TRBJ1-6 and V is TRBV7-9; TRBD1 matches 8 bases. The ends lost 0 bases at V and 9 bases at J; junction bases unmatched: 4. Germline assignment: CDR1 SEHNR and CDR2 FQNEAQ (reference sequence). This CDR3 comprises 15 residues.

This clone was observed a few times. V usage is TRBV19 and J usage is TRBJ2-4; TRBD2 is a possible D gene (5 bases). CDR1 is LNHDA and CDR2 is SQIVND in the germline V gene (reference sequence). Trimming cost V 5 bases and J 0 bases, with 14 bases left between them. The CDR3 contains 16 residues. CDR3 protein: CASSREPAEAKNIQYF. The CDR3 DNA follows: TGTGCCAGTAGTCGCGAGCCAGCGGAAGCCAAAAACATTCAGTACTTC.

J is TRBJ1-3 and V is TRBV9; 8 positions match TRBD1. This CDR3 has 16 amino acids. V trimming: 3 bases; J trimming: 0 bases; junction bases outside the gene matches: 5. Germline CDR1 is SGDLS and CDR2 is YYNGEE. CDR3 DNA sequence: TGTGCCAGCAGCGAACAAACAGGGGGCTCTGGAAACACCATATATTTT. It codes for CASSEQTGGSGNTIYF.

The rearrangement uses TRBV7-2 and TRBJ1-5, with D uncertain. The CDR3 runs to 13 residues. Trimming stripped 7 bases from V and 6 bases from J, with 13 bases between. CDR1 and CDR2 (germline): SGHTA, FQGNSA. CDR3 coding DNA: TGTGCCAGCACCCAAGCAAGCGGTCAGCCCCAGCATTTT. This encodes CASTQASGQPQHF.

The V and J genes are TRBV28 and TRBJ1-4; D perhaps matches TRBD1 (6 bases). V was clipped by 10 bases and J by 7 bases, with 13 bases between them. Germline lookup yields CDR1 MDHEN and CDR2 SYDVKM. This CDR3 is built from 12 residues. This CDR3 is CATRGGGEKLFF. In DNA, the CDR3 is TGTGCCACCAGGGGAGGGGGTGAAAAACTGTTTTTT.

The rearrangement uses TRBV29-1 and TRBJ1-1, with TRBD1 as a possible D gene (5 bases). Trimming shortened V by 5 bases and J by 4 bases, and 11 bases separated the two germline ends. The CDR3 covers 12 residues. CDR1 SQVTM and CDR2 ANQGSEA come from the germline V gene. CDR3 sequence (DNA): TGCAGCGTTCAGGGTGCGAGCACTGAAGCTTTCTTT. Translation gives CSVQGASTEAFF.

This sequence joins TRBV3-1 (or the pseudogene TRBV3-2) and TRBJ1-1; no firm D call. The germline CDR1 and CDR2 sequences are LGHDT and YNNKEL (reference sequence). Trimming left V 2 bases short and J 6 bases short, with 4 bases between. The CDR3 length is 11 residues. The CDR3 DNA reads as TGTGCCAGCAGCCAACTCGCTGAAGCTTTCTTT. This codes for CASSQLAEAFF.

V gene TRBV5-1 combines with J gene TRBJ1-4; D is possibly TRBD1 (5 bases). Looked up from germline, CDR1 is SGHRS and CDR2 is YFSETQ. This CDR3 comprises 14 residues. V was trimmed by 0 bases and J by 7 bases, leaving 10 bases between them. The CDR3 coding sequence is TGCGCCAGCAGCTTGGGACAGCGAAGTGAAAAACTGTTTTTT. This sequence encodes CASSLGQRSEKLFF.

This clone was recorded once. V usage is TRBV6-5 and J usage is TRBJ1-5, with D uncertain. Germline assignment: CDR1 MNHEY and CDR2 SVGAGI. Between the trimmed V and J ends, which lost 7 bases and 2 bases, there was a span of 9 bases. The CDR3 has 13 residues. CDR3 nucleotide sequence: TGTGCCAGCACTAAGTTGGGCAATCAGCCCCAGCATTTT. As protein: CASTKLGNQPQHF.

This clone was seen just once. This chain connects TRBV5-4 to TRBJ2-3; 12 bases are shared with TRBD1. CDR3 length equals 16 residues. The junction had 4 bases not matched to a gene; V was cut back by 0 bases and J by 5 bases. Germline assignment: CDR1 SGHNT and CDR2 YYREEE (reference sequence). The CDR3, as DNA: TGTGCCAGCAGCTTGGCGGGACAGGGGGCGAGAGATACGCAGTATTTT. Its translation: CASSLAGQGARDTQYF.

CDR3 DNA: TGTGCCAGTAGTATAGGTGGGGGGAAGGGCACAGATACGCAGTATTTT. This gives the protein CASSIGGGKGTDTQYF. The chain recombines TRBV19 with TRBJ2-3; the D gene is possibly TRBD2 (6 bases). Germline V CDR1 and CDR2: LNHDA, SQIVND (reference sequence). The V gene lost 1 base and the J gene lost 1 base, with 12 bases spanning the gap. This CDR3 is 16 amino acids long.

The rearrangement joins TRBV29-1 to TRBJ1-6, with D unresolved. The CDR3 has 14 amino acids. The germline V gene has CDR1 SQVTM and CDR2 ANQGSEA. V gave up 6 bases and J gave up 10 bases, with 19 bases separating them. The DNA of the CDR3 is TGCAGCGTGTCAGACGGAAGAGGAGACTCACCCCTCCACTTT. It yields the protein CSVSDGRGDSPLHF.

The chain couples TRBV9 to TRBJ1-3, with TRBD1 as a possible D gene (5 bases). The CDR3 is 17 residues long. Germline V gene sequence: CDR1 SGDLS, CDR2 YYNGEE. The V and J ends lost 3 bases and 6 bases respectively, with 22 bases between them. The CDR3 reads CASSARGWAEGVNTIYF. Written as DNA, the CDR3 is TGTGCCAGCAGCGCCCGGGGGTGGGCAGAAGGAGTAAACACCATATATTTT.

Here the CDR3 reads CSVPRDIENTEAFF. For the CDR3, the DNA is TGCAGCGTCCCCCGGGACATCGAGAACACTGAAGCTTTCTTT. The chain combines TRBV29-1 with TRBJ1-1; the D gene is possibly TRBD1 (6 bases). Trimming pared 6 bases from V and 1 base from J, leaving 15 bases between. Germline assignment: CDR1 SQVTM and CDR2 ANQGSEA. The CDR3 extends over 14 amino acids.

This chain links TRBV15 with TRBJ2-3; D uncertain. The germline CDR1 and CDR2 sequences are LNHNV and YYDKDF (reference sequence). The V end was cut by 5 bases, the J end by 5 bases, with 11 bases between. CDR3 size: 13 residues. CDR3 sequence reads: CATSGQVGDTQYF. The DNA for the CDR3 is TGTGCCACCAGCGGGCAGGTGGGAGATACGCAGTATTTT.

The chain carries TRBV2 and TRBJ2-1, with D possibly matching TRBD1 (5 bases). CDR1 is SNHLY and CDR2 is FYNNEI in the germline V gene. V was pared by 2 bases and J by 4 bases, with 9 bases between. The CDR3 extends over 14 amino acids. CDR3 protein: CASSEQGFYNEQFF. The CDR3 DNA reads as TGTGCCAGCAGTGAACAGGGCTTTTACAATGAGCAGTTCTTC. The variable domain in full, completed from reference TRBV2 and TRBJ2-1, reads EPEVTQTPSHQVTQMGQEVILRCVPISNHLYFYWYRQILGQKVEFLVSFYNNEISEKSEIFDDQFSVERPDGSNFTLKIRSTKLEDSAMYFCASSEQGFYNEQFFGPGTRLTVL.

This clone was detected once. The genes are TRBV27 and TRBJ1-1, with TRBD1 identical over 7 bases. Trimming took 5 bases from V and 0 from J; bases not matched to a gene: 3. The CDR3 covers 14 residues. Germline lookup yields CDR1 MNHEY and CDR2 SMNVEV (reference sequence). In DNA, the CDR3 is TGTGCCAGCAGTCCGACAGGGTTGAACACTGAAGCTTTCTTT. Amino acids: CASSPTGLNTEAFF.